These T cell receptor beta chains were read from a single sample in a study of blood T cell repertoires in COVID-19. Libraries were prepared by immunoSEQ multiplex PCR; TCRdb keeps only in-frame clonotypes and omits some of them. The profile shows about 160,000 clones, roughly nine tenths of them singletons. The source material was peripheral blood. Receptor source: a man aged 55 to 69 with acute or convalescent COVID-19. Both conserved end residues are part of each CDR3. The D gene is left open where the match is weak. Only part of the rows carry a size: once, few, many, or a class if the clone is expanded.

j_call: TRBJ1-1; clone_size: .; v_call: TRBV7-9; d_call: .; cdr3_aa: CASSLRGGEAFF; cdr3_nt: TGTGCCAGCAGCTTGAGGGGGGGAGAAGCTTTCTTT
j_call: TRBJ2-3; clone_size: .; v_call: TRBV6-1; d_call: .; cdr3_aa: CASSGMDTYSTDTQYF; cdr3_nt: TGTGCCAGCAGTGGGATGGACACATATAGCACAGATACGCAGTATTTT
j_call: TRBJ1-1; clone_size: .; v_call: TRBV10-3; d_call: TRBD1; cdr3_aa: CAISGLGQGVSEAFF; cdr3_nt: TGTGCCATCAGTGGGTTAGGACAGGGGGTTTCTGAAGCTTTCTTT
j_call: TRBJ1-3; clone_size: .; v_call: TRBV2; d_call: TRBD1; cdr3_aa: CASIRQGRLNTIYF; cdr3_nt: TGTGCCAGCATAAGACAGGGAAGGTTAAACACCATATATTTT
j_call: TRBJ1-5; clone_size: .; v_call: TRBV30; d_call: .; cdr3_aa: CAWSGSGRVDQPQHF; cdr3_nt: TGTGCCTGGAGCGGTTCCGGGAGGGTCGATCAGCCCCAGCATTTT
j_call: TRBJ1-5; clone_size: few; v_call: TRBV6-5; d_call: .; cdr3_aa: CASTRSGQGLQPQHF; cdr3_nt: TGTGCCAGCACCCGAAGTGGGCAGGGTTTACAGCCCCAGCATTTT
j_call: TRBJ2-1; clone_size: .; v_call: TRBV6-6; d_call: .; cdr3_aa: CASSFSRGDEQFF; cdr3_nt: TGTGCCAGCAGTTTCAGCAGGGGTGATGAGCAGTTCTTC
j_call: TRBJ1-4; clone_size: .; v_call: TRBV7-2; d_call: .; cdr3_aa: CASSSATNEKLFF; cdr3_nt: TGTGCCAGCAGCTCTGCAACTAATGAAAAACTGTTTTTT
j_call: TRBJ2-1; clone_size: .; v_call: TRBV7-2; d_call: TRBD1; cdr3_aa: CASSLADRGGNEQFF; cdr3_nt: TGTGCCAGCAGCTTAGCGGACAGGGGCGGCAATGAGCAGTTCTTC
j_call: TRBJ2-1; clone_size: .; v_call: TRBV19; d_call: TRBD2; cdr3_aa: CASSPGLGGGNEQFF; cdr3_nt: TGTGCCAGTAGTCCAGGACTGGGGGGGGGTAATGAGCAGTTCTTC
j_call: TRBJ1-2; clone_size: once; v_call: TRBV7-9; d_call: .; cdr3_aa: CASSLSSVRTDGYTF; cdr3_nt: TGTGCCAGCAGCTTATCAAGTGTGCGTACGGATGGCTACACCTTC
j_call: TRBJ1-3; clone_size: .; v_call: TRBV10-3; d_call: TRBD1; cdr3_aa: CAISDRTGLKSGNTIYF; cdr3_nt: TGTGCCATCAGTGACCGGACAGGTTTGAAATCTGGAAACACCATATATTTT
j_call: TRBJ1-3; clone_size: .; v_call: TRBV9; d_call: .; cdr3_aa: CASSVGGLGNTIYF; cdr3_nt: TGTGCCAGCAGCGTAGGAGGGCTTGGAAACACCATATATTTT
j_call: TRBJ1-2; clone_size: once; v_call: TRBV3-1/TRBV3-2; d_call: TRBD1; cdr3_aa: CASSPLMPIWDRGYYGYTF; cdr3_nt: TGTGCCAGCAGCCCACTGATGCCAATCTGGGACAGGGGGTACTATGGCTACACCTTC
j_call: TRBJ1-4; clone_size: .; v_call: TRBV12-2; d_call: .; cdr3_aa: CASRRVSGQGLVDEKLFF; cdr3_nt: TGTGCAAGTCGCAGGGTTTCGGGACAGGGGTTGGTAGATGAAAAACTGTTTTTT
j_call: TRBJ1-5; clone_size: .; v_call: TRBV6-4; d_call: TRBD1; cdr3_aa: CASSADRGAQPQHF; cdr3_nt: TGTGCCAGCAGCGCTGACAGGGGAGCCCAGCCCCAGCATTTT
j_call: TRBJ1-5; clone_size: .; v_call: TRBV15; d_call: TRBD1; cdr3_aa: CATSRRDRRIDGNQPQHF; cdr3_nt: TGTGCCACCAGCAGACGGGACAGGCGGATTGATGGGAATCAGCCCCAGCATTTT
j_call: TRBJ1-2; clone_size: .; v_call: TRBV11-2; d_call: .; cdr3_aa: CASSLAGRADYGYTF; cdr3_nt: TGTGCCAGCAGCTTAGCCGGCAGGGCTGACTATGGCTACACCTTC
j_call: TRBJ2-3; clone_size: .; v_call: TRBV9; d_call: TRBD2; cdr3_aa: CASSVDSGGRTDTQYF; cdr3_nt: TGTGCCAGCAGCGTGGATAGCGGGGGACGCACAGATACGCAGTATTTT
j_call: TRBJ2-3; clone_size: .; v_call: TRBV13; d_call: TRBD1; cdr3_aa: CASSPRDRDREVRTDTRYF; cdr3_nt: TGTGCCAGCAGCCCCCGAGATAGGGACAGGGAAGTGAGGACAGATACGCGGTATTTT